The 22 T cell receptor beta chains listed next were all sequenced from one sample in a study of blood T cell repertoires in COVID-19. Sequencing was performed with immunoSEQ multiplex PCR; in TCRdb, only in-frame clones are kept and a portion is missing. The table shows about 300,000 clones, with 65% to 85% occurring only once. Sequenced material: peripheral blood. These TCRs come from a human donor with COVID-19, enrolled during active disease. The donor label of this sample is uncertain.

This chain connects TRBV19 to TRBJ2-2; 8 bases line up with TRBD1. V gave up 3 bases and J gave up 6 bases; unmatched junction bases: 6. Germline CDR1 reads LNHDA; CDR2 reads SQIVND (reference sequence). This CDR3 is 15 amino acids long. The DNA for the CDR3 is TGTGCCAGTAGTATCGGGCAGGGGGCGGCCGGGGAGCTGTTTTTT. Residues: CASSIGQGAAGELFF.

V and J are TRBV7-3 and TRBJ2-7, with TRBD2 matching over 8 bases. The length of the CDR3 is 15 residues. CDR1 is SGHTA, CDR2 FQGTGA, per germline. V was pared by 5 bases and J by 3 bases, with 9 bases of the junction left unmatched. CDR3 sequence reads: CASSLQEAGVYEQYF. DNA of the CDR3: TGTGCCAGCAGCCTCCAGGAAGCGGGAGTCTACGAGCAGTACTTC.

Comments on this clone: Different DNA sequences within this sample yield the same CDR3. This chain links TRBV18 with TRBJ2-3; 7 bases fit TRBD2. J was trimmed by 0 bases and V by 6 bases; bases with no gene match: 3. The germline V gene has CDR1 KGHSH and CDR2 LQKENI. The CDR3 sequence is 14 residues long. The CDR3 spells CASSPGLSTDTQYF. The CDR3 DNA reads TGTGCCAGCTCCCCGGGACTAAGCACAGATACGCAGTATTTT.

The CDR3 sequence: CASTPSGSNYGYTF. The CDR3 DNA reads TGTGCCAGCACCCCGTCAGGGTCTAACTATGGCTACACCTTC. This chain connects TRBV5-6 to TRBJ1-2, with a weak D call TRBD1 (5 bases). Germline V gene data show CDR1 as SGHDT and CDR2 as YYEEEE. CDR3 length: 14 amino acids. The V gene lost 6 bases and the J gene lost 0 bases, with 12 bases spanning the gap.

The J gene is TRBJ1-2, the V gene TRBV20-1; D is perhaps TRBD1 (5 bases). V was pared by 3 bases and J by 7 bases, with 18 bases between. Germline V CDR1 and CDR2: DFQATT, SNEGSKA (reference sequence). The CDR3 is made up of 14 amino acids. Here the CDR3 DNA reads TGCAGTGCTAGTGTCCCTCGGGGGAATGGTGGCTACACCTTC. Translation: CSASVPRGNGGYTF.

This clone was detected once. This sequence joins TRBV12-3 or TRBV12-4 and TRBJ1-2, with D hard to call. The V end lost 1 base, the J end lost 5 bases, and 8 bases lay between the germline ends. The CDR3 loop spans 13 amino acids. The CDR3 sequence: CASSLESPYGYTF. The CDR3 region has the DNA TGTGCCAGCAGTTTAGAAAGCCCGTATGGCTACACCTTC.

V gene TRBV5-1 combines with J gene TRBJ2-1; 8 bases are shared with TRBD2. CDR3 length equals 13 residues. The germline gives CDR1 SGHRS, CDR2 YFSETQ. V trimming: 1 base; J trimming: 10 bases; junction bases outside the gene matches: 4. The DNA of the CDR3 is TGCGCCAGCAGCTTGTTTACGGGAGGGGAGCAGTTCTTC. As protein: CASSLFTGGEQFF.

The chain uses TRBV27 and TRBJ1-3; 7 bases match TRBD1. Germline CDR1 MNHEY, CDR2 SMNVEV (reference sequence). The V and J ends lost 6 bases and 0 bases, in that order; junction bases with no gene match: 8. This CDR3 region has 16 residues. The CDR3 region has the DNA TGTGCCAGCAGGCCAGGGGGTGCTGCCTCTGGAAACACCATATATTTT. This translates into CASRPGGAASGNTIYF.

The chain links TRBV5-6 to TRBJ1-2; 8 nucleotides match TRBD1. The V and J ends lost 2 bases and 2 bases, in that order; junction bases with no gene match: 2. The germline gives CDR1 SGHDT, CDR2 YYEEEE. This CDR3 has 14 amino acids. CDR3 protein: CASSFQGANYGYTF. Here the CDR3 DNA reads TGTGCCAGCAGCTTTCAGGGGGCAAACTATGGCTACACCTTC.

The V and J genes are TRBV9 and TRBJ2-2; 11 bases map to TRBD2. The CDR3 runs 16 residues. V shed 4 bases, J shed 2 bases, and the junction held 4 bases outside the gene matches. Germline loops: CDR1 SGDLS, CDR2 YYNGEE. For the CDR3, the DNA is TGTGCCAGCAGCATCACTAGCGGGAGAAACACCGGGGAGCTGTTTTTT. It yields the protein CASSITSGRNTGELFF.

The rearrangement joins TRBV4-3 to TRBJ1-1; D uncertain. The CDR3 is 14 amino acids. The V end was cut by 4 bases, the J end by 6 bases, with 15 bases between. Germline CDR1 and CDR2: LGHNA and YSLEER. The CDR3 nucleotides are TGCGCCAGCAGCCGTCAGGCGTGGGGAGCTGAAGCTTTCTTT. As protein: CASSRQAWGAEAFF.

The V call is TRBV19, the J call TRBJ2-1, with 9 bases matching TRBD2. The V and J ends lost 2 bases and 8 bases, in that order; junction bases with no gene match: 7. The CDR3 consists of 15 residues. CDR1 is LNHDA and CDR2 is SQIVND in the germline V gene (reference sequence). The CDR3 here is CASSISAGGRDEQFF. The CDR3 DNA is TGTGCCAGTAGTATATCAGCGGGAGGTCGGGATGAGCAGTTCTTC.

This sequence joins TRBV3-1 (or the pseudogene TRBV3-2) and TRBJ1-1; D ambiguous. The germline V and J ends were trimmed by 1 base and 8 bases, with 11 bases remaining between them. The CDR3 covers 13 residues. The germline gives CDR1 LGHDT, CDR2 YNNKEL (reference sequence). This CDR3 is CASSQVRGTEAFF. The CDR3 DNA reads as TGTGCCAGCAGCCAAGTTCGGGGAACGGAAGCTTTCTTT.

This clone was seen a single time. V and J are TRBV19 and TRBJ2-2; TRBD2 agrees at 13 bases. This CDR3 has 19 residues. CDR1 LNHDA and CDR2 SQIVND come from the germline V gene (reference sequence). V lost 3 bases and J lost 3; bases outside the gene matches: 10. The CDR3 sequence: CASSMRGLAGVGYTGELFF. In DNA form, the CDR3 reads TGTGCCAGTAGTATGAGAGGACTAGCGGGAGTCGGGTACACCGGGGAGCTGTTTTTT.

J is TRBJ2-2 and V is TRBV28, with D possibly matching TRBD1 (6 bases). CDR1 is MDHEN and CDR2 is SYDVKM in the germline V gene. V was clipped by 6 bases and J by 3 bases, with 11 bases between them. This CDR3 spans 14 amino acids. CDR3 sequence (DNA): TGTGCCAGCAGAGGGTCAGGGGACACCGGGGAGCTGTTTTTT. It codes for CASRGSGDTGELFF.

V usage is TRBV5-1 and J usage is TRBJ2-7; 7 positions match TRBD2. V was clipped by 2 bases and J by 6 bases; unmatched bases: 8. Germline CDR1 and CDR2: SGHRS and YFSETQ. The CDR3 extends over 14 amino acids. The CDR3 reads CASSLNLAEFEQYF. As DNA, the CDR3 is TGCGCCAGCAGCTTAAACCTAGCGGAATTCGAGCAGTACTTC.

The chain combines TRBV28 with TRBJ2-7, with a weak D call TRBD1 (6 bases). The CDR3 contains 13 residues. V lost 5 bases and J 2 bases, leaving 10 bases between the germline ends. Germline CDR1 is MDHEN and CDR2 is SYDVKM. The CDR3 region has the DNA TGTGCCAGCAGTCCGACAGGAACCTACGAGCAGTACTTC. Its translation: CASSPTGTYEQYF.

The chain links TRBV21-1 to TRBJ2-5; whether TRBD2, the table's D call, matches the DNA was not checked. TRBV21-1 is recorded as a pseudogene. The CDR3 spans 18 residues. The DNA of the CDR3 is TGTGCCAGCAGCAAAGTATCGGCAGCGGGTAGTCTTCAAGAGACCCAGTACTTC. It specifies CASSKVSAAGSLQETQYF.

This chain uses TRBV9 with TRBJ2-3; 10 bases map to TRBD2. CDR1 is SGDLS, CDR2 YYNGEE, per germline. J lost 2 bases, V lost 1 base, and 4 bases had no gene match. The CDR3 is 16 amino acids. The CDR3 DNA reads TGTGCCAGCAGCGTACAGAGCGGGAGGGCCACAGATACGCAGTATTTT. This encodes CASSVQSGRATDTQYF.

V is TRBV10-3 and J is TRBJ2-1, with D maybe TRBD2 (6 bases). Germline V lookup: CDR1 ENHRY, CDR2 SYGVKD. The CDR3 sequence is 11 residues long. The V gene lost 4 bases and the J gene lost 10 bases, with 8 bases spanning the gap. CDR3 protein: CAISGGEEQFF. DNA of the CDR3: TGTGCCATCAGTGGGGGGGAGGAGCAGTTCTTC.

This sequence joins TRBV5-5 and TRBJ1-4, with a tentative D call TRBD1 (5 bases). V dropped 0 bases and J dropped 4 bases, with 10 bases sitting between them. This CDR3 is built from 15 residues. Looked up from germline, CDR1 is SGHKS and CDR2 is YYEKEE (reference sequence). CDR3 coding DNA: TGTGCCAGCAGCTTGGCGGGACTCATTAATGAAAAACTGTTTTTT. This translates into CASSLAGLINEKLFF.

This clone turned up a few times. This chain connects TRBV2 to TRBJ1-5; 7 nucleotides match TRBD1. CDR1 is SNHLY, CDR2 FYNNEI, per germline. The CDR3 extends over 15 amino acids. V was pared by 7 bases and J by 2 bases, with 8 bases of the junction left unmatched. CDR3 DNA: TGTGCCAGCAACCCCAGGGGGGTTCGCAATCAGCCCCAGCATTTT. Encoded protein: CASNPRGVRNQPQHF.